This T cell receptor beta chain emerged from a study of cytotoxic CD8 clonotypes in ibrutinib-treated CLL. The wider study: Mean productive templates were around 260,000; mean productive rearrangements were about 89,000.

V was pared by 0 bases and J by 12 bases, with 5 bases of the junction left unmatched. CDR1 and CDR2 (germline): SQVTM, ANQGSEA. This CDR3 is built from 13 residues. Study-level findings and limits: Elevated clonality accompanied ibrutinib response, with a return toward baseline values at progression.

Comments on this clone: Its cognate antigen is unknown.

Only in-frame clones appear in the TCRdb table, and some are missing; sequencing was by immunoSEQ multiplex PCR. The table shows approximately 320,000 clones, with roughly 71% occurring only once. The chain combines TRBV29-1 with TRBJ2-2; 9 bases agree with TRBD2. The clonotype was recovered from a human donor with chronic lymphocytic leukemia. Sample: PBMCs, taken after 36 months of ibrutinib treatment. The CDR3 loop reads CSVEDRREGKLFF. The DNA for the CDR3 is TGCAGCGTTGAAGATCGGCGGGAGGGAAAGCTGTTTTTT.